The source of this TCR beta chain is a study of radiation and T cells in renal cell carcinoma. Time point of the sample: blood 2 weeks post-SBRT. Treatment denoted: 15 Gy SBRT to primary tumor, nephrectomy 4 weeks later. After SBRT, blood was collected at 2 and 4 weeks, plus baseline. The tumor was a clear cell renal cell carcinoma. Details on this clone: Its antigen is unknown.

Study conclusions and caveats: Baseline intratumoral clonotype presence is unknown without pretreatment biopsies.

The germline V gene has CDR1 SEHNR and CDR2 FQNEAQ (reference sequence). V was pared by 5 bases and J by 0 bases, with 17 bases between. The CDR3 is 18 amino acids. Profiling relied on immunoSEQ multiplex PCR, and the TCRdb table lists in-frame clones only, not all of them. The sample lists just over 150,000 clones, around 90% occurring once. The source was blood, collected from a patient whose treatment included radiotherapy and nephrectomy. The chain carries TRBV7-9 and TRBJ2-6, with D possibly matching TRBD1 (5 bases). The receptor was isolated from a woman aged 45 to 65 with renal cell carcinoma. This CDR3 is CASSPPMGRGSGANVLTF. The CDR3 region has the DNA TGTGCCAGCAGCCCCCCGATGGGAAGGGGCTCTGGGGCCAACGTCCTGACTTTC. Looking up the rest from reference TRBV7-9 and TRBJ2-6 gives the full variable domain: DTGVSQNPRHKITKRGQNVTFRCDPISEHNRLYWYRQTLGQGPEFLTYFQNEAQLEKSRLLSDRFSAERPKGSFSTLEIQRTEQGDSAMYLCASSPPMGRGSGANVLTFGAGSRLTVL.